This entry lists 32 T cell receptor beta chains sequenced from one sample in a study of memory CD4+ T cells and cytomegalovirus serostatus. Profiled with immunoSEQ multiplex PCR; TCRdb holds only in-frame clones, not every one. The sample yields under 65,000 clones, around 82% seen once. The sort gate was single viable CD3+CD4+CD8-CD45RO+ cells for memory CD4+ T cells. Sequenced sample: memory CD4+ T cells from blood. These receptors were obtained from an adult in good health and CMV-seronegative.

The chain recombines TRBV15 with TRBJ1-1, with D uncertain. Germline CDR1 is LNHNV and CDR2 is YYDKDF (reference sequence). This CDR3 is 14 amino acids long. V lost 6 bases to trimming and J lost 4 bases, with 15 bases between them. The CDR3 DNA sequence: TGTGCCACCAGAATCTTCGAGAAGTTCACTGAAGCTTTCTTT. Encoded protein: CATRIFEKFTEAFF. Filled out from reference TRBV15 and TRBJ1-1, the complete variable domain reads DAMVIQNPRYQVTQFGKPVTLSCSQTLNHNVMYWYQQKSSQAPKLLFHYYDKDFNNEADTPDNFQSRRPNTSFCFLDIRSPGLGDTAMYLCATRIFEKFTEAFFGQGTRLTVV.

The chain combines TRBV6-6 with TRBJ1-5, with D perhaps TRBD1 (6 bases). CDR3 length: 14 amino acids. Trimming cost V 4 bases and J 7 bases, with 14 bases left between them. CDR1 is MNHNY, CDR2 SVGAGI, per germline (reference sequence). CDR3 in amino acids: CASSSFAGVQPQHF. As DNA, the CDR3 is TGTGCCAGCAGTTCCTTCGCAGGGGTACAGCCCCAGCATTTT.

The rearrangement uses TRBV18 and TRBJ2-6; D ambiguous. The CDR3 is 13 residues long. Trimming pared 4 bases from V and 1 base from J, leaving 2 bases between. In germline, CDR1 is KGHSH, CDR2 LQKENI. The CDR3 reads CASSLSGANVLTF. The CDR3 DNA reads as TGTGCCAGCTCACTATCTGGGGCCAACGTCCTGACTTTC.

The chain joins TRBV5-1 to TRBJ2-1; D is ambiguous. Germline lookup yields CDR1 SGHRS and CDR2 YFSETQ. This CDR3 is built from 14 residues. V was trimmed by 4 bases and J by 0 bases, leaving 8 bases between them. The CDR3 region is CASSNGRSYNEQFF. As DNA, the CDR3 is TGCGCCAGCAGCAACGGCCGCTCCTACAATGAGCAGTTCTTC.

Here the CDR3 DNA reads TGTGCCAGTAGTCGGGGGACACCCTATGGCTACACCTTC. This translates into CASSRGTPYGYTF. The chain recombines TRBV19 with TRBJ1-2, with D possibly TRBD1 on 6 matching bases. Trimming removed 5 bases at V and 4 bases at J, with 11 bases between. Germline V gives CDR1 LNHDA, CDR2 SQIVND (reference sequence). The CDR3 has 13 amino acids.

This clone has just a few counts. V gene TRBV27 combines with J gene TRBJ1-4, with D uncertain. This CDR3 is 11 amino acids long. V shed 6 bases and J shed 10 bases, with 9 bases lying between them. Germline V gene lookup returns CDR1 MNHEY and CDR2 SMNVEV (reference sequence). The CDR3, as DNA: TGTGCCAGCAGCGAGTTTGGAAAACTGTTTTTT. Amino acid sequence: CASSEFGKLFF.

J is TRBJ1-1 and V is TRBV10-3; no firm D call. Germline CDR1 ENHRY, CDR2 SYGVKD. CDR3 length: 12 amino acids. Deletions cut 0 bases from V and 6 bases from J, with 5 bases between. The CDR3 spells CAISESASEAFF. The CDR3 DNA reads TGTGCCATCAGTGAGTCCGCCTCTGAAGCTTTCTTT.

The V call is TRBV29-1, the J call TRBJ2-7, with TRBD2 matching over 9 bases. CDR3 length equals 15 residues. The germline CDR1 and CDR2 sequences are SQVTM and ANQGSEA. After removal of 2 bases from V and 1 base from J, the junction contained 6 bases not matched to a gene. This chain's CDR3 is CSVEFGLAGSYEQYF. The CDR3 coding sequence is TGCAGCGTTGAATTCGGGCTAGCGGGATCCTACGAGCAGTACTTC.

In this sample, this clone turned up a few times. CDR3 residues: CASGLFNTGELFF. CDR3 bases: TGTGCCAGTGGACTCTTCAACACCGGGGAGCTGTTTTTT. The J gene is TRBJ2-2, the V gene TRBV18; possibly TRBD2 for D (5 bases). The length of the CDR3 is 13 residues. CDR1 is KGHSH, CDR2 LQKENI, per germline. V shed 9 bases and J shed 2 bases, with 10 bases lying between them.

The rearrangement uses TRBV18 and TRBJ2-1, with a weak D call TRBD2 (6 bases). Trimming took 3 bases from V and 6 from J, leaving 12 bases between them. The germline V gene has CDR1 KGHSH and CDR2 LQKENI. The CDR3 has 14 residues. The DNA for the CDR3 is TGTGCCAGCTCACCGGATCTAGCGCCCAATGAGCAGTTCTTC. Translating it yields CASSPDLAPNEQFF.

V gene TRBV5-5 combines with J gene TRBJ1-2; the D is unclear. The V and J ends lost 4 bases and 7 bases respectively, with 11 bases between them. The length of the CDR3 is 12 residues. CDR1 and CDR2 from the germline V gene are SGHKS and YYEKEE (reference sequence). The CDR3 sequence is CASSTTPGGYTF. DNA of the CDR3: TGTGCCAGCAGCACGACCCCGGGTGGCTACACCTTC. The variable domain in full, with the rest retrieved from reference TRBV5-5 and TRBJ1-2, is DAGVTQSPTHLIKTRGQQVTLRCSPISGHKSVSWYQQVLGQGPQFIFQYYEKEERGRGNFPDRFSARQFPNYSSELNVNALLLGDSALYLCASSTTPGGYTFGSGTRLTVV.

This chain uses TRBV6-5 with TRBJ2-5; D may correspond to TRBD1 or TRBD2 (5 bases each). CDR1 MNHEY and CDR2 SVGAGI come from the germline V gene. The ends were cut back, 4 bases at V and 4 bases at J, with 10 bases in the middle. The CDR3 has 13 amino acids. The DNA for the CDR3 is TGTGCCAGCAGTTTCCGGGGCTCAGAGACCCAGTACTTC. It is translated as CASSFRGSETQYF.

This clone was picked up one time. The chain combines TRBV28 with TRBJ2-7; D might be TRBD2 (6 bases). The CDR3 is made up of 14 amino acids. Per germline, CDR1 MDHEN and CDR2 SYDVKM. Trimming took 4 bases from V and 4 from J, leaving 14 bases between them. CDR3 amino acids: CASSSGDRRYEQYF. In nucleotides, the CDR3 is TGTGCCAGCAGTTCGGGAGATAGACGATACGAGCAGTACTTC.

The chain recombines TRBV4-2 with TRBJ2-1, with 7 bases matching TRBD2. The CDR3 spans 15 residues. V trimming: 4 bases; J trimming: 6 bases; junction bases outside the gene matches: 9. Looked up from germline, CDR1 is LGHNA and CDR2 is YNFKEQ. The DNA for the CDR3 is TGTGCCAGCAGCCTACTAGGGGAGGGAGTCAATGAGCAGTTCTTC. Encoded protein: CASSLLGEGVNEQFF.

This chain joins TRBV19 and TRBJ2-7; D is possibly TRBD2 (7 bases). The germline V gene encodes CDR1 LNHDA and CDR2 SQIVND (reference sequence). V lost 5 bases, J lost 2 bases, and 19 bases lay in between. The CDR3 is 16 amino acids. The CDR3 region is CASSGGRGATTYEQYF. In DNA, the CDR3 is TGTGCCAGTAGTGGCGGTCGGGGGGCGACTACCTACGAGCAGTACTTC.

V gene TRBV5-4 combines with J gene TRBJ2-7; D may be TRBD2 (6 bases). V was pared by 4 bases and J by 1 base, with 12 bases between. Germline assignment: CDR1 SGHNT and CDR2 YYREEE (reference sequence). The CDR3 totals 14 residues. The chain's CDR3 is CASSPGGASYEQYF. The CDR3 DNA sequence: TGTGCCAGCAGCCCCGGCGGGGCGTCCTACGAGCAGTACTTC.

This clone was seen just once. The chain carries TRBV10-2 and TRBJ2-1, with 8 bases that match TRBD1. J lost 10 bases, V lost 4 bases, and 3 bases had no gene match. The CDR3 sequence is 12 residues long. The germline gives CDR1 WSHSY, CDR2 SAAADI. The CDR3 here is CASSGTGPEQFF. The CDR3, as DNA: TGCGCCAGCAGTGGGACAGGGCCGGAGCAGTTCTTC.

This clone was counted only a few times. This rearrangement joins TRBV28 to TRBJ2-4; possibly TRBD1 for D (5 bases). Between the trimmed V and J ends, which lost 1 base and 0 bases, there was a span of 13 bases. The CDR3 sequence is 17 residues long. Germline V gene sequence: CDR1 MDHEN, CDR2 SYDVKM. The CDR3 spells CASSLFGAALAKNIQYF. The CDR3 nucleotides are TGTGCCAGCAGTTTATTTGGGGCAGCACTAGCCAAAAACATTCAGTACTTC.

With regard to this clone: One end of the junction does not line up with germline, which may come from a read error. The chain couples TRBV7-7 to TRBJ2-5; the match to TRBD1 covers 7 bases. The germline CDR1 and CDR2 sequences are SSHAT and FNYEAQ (reference sequence). The CDR3 extends over 14 amino acids. The DNA of the CDR3 is TGTGCTAGCAGCAACACCAGGGGGCAAGAGACCCAGTACTTC. Its translation is CASSNTRGQETQYF.

V is TRBV5-4 and J is TRBJ2-6; perhaps TRBD1 as D (5 bases). The CDR3 sequence is 17 residues long. Trimming cost V 2 bases and J 0 bases, with 12 bases left between them. From germline, CDR1 is SGHNT and CDR2 YYREEE (reference sequence). The CDR3: CASSFSRALSGANVLTF. The DNA for the CDR3 is TGTGCCAGCAGCTTTTCCAGGGCCCTCTCTGGGGCCAACGTCCTGACTTTC.

The chain uses TRBV19 and TRBJ2-6, with D possibly being TRBD2 (6 bases). V was pared by 6 bases and J by 0 bases, with 15 bases between. The length of the CDR3 is 17 residues. The germline gives CDR1 LNHDA, CDR2 SQIVND (reference sequence). In DNA, the CDR3 is TGTGCCAGTAGGTCATCGGCGGGGTACTCTGGGGCCAACGTCCTGACTTTC. It encodes CASRSSAGYSGANVLTF.

The genes are TRBV29-1 and TRBJ2-7, with TRBD2 matching 11 bases. This CDR3 contains 14 residues. The ends lost 5 bases at V and 6 bases at J; junction bases unmatched: 9. CDR1 SQVTM and CDR2 ANQGSEA come from the germline V gene. This CDR3 reads CSVSLAGGVSEQYF. The CDR3 DNA sequence: TGCAGCGTTAGTTTAGCGGGAGGGGTCTCCGAGCAGTACTTC.

The rearrangement links TRBV28 to TRBJ2-7; possibly TRBD1 for D (6 bases). The CDR3 spans 14 residues. Per germline, CDR1 MDHEN and CDR2 SYDVKM. Deletions cut 3 bases from V and 3 bases from J, with 12 bases between. This CDR3 reads CASSFSDRSYEQYF. As DNA, the CDR3 is TGTGCCAGCAGTTTCTCCGACAGGAGCTACGAGCAGTACTTC.

In its sample, this clone ranks as medium-sized (0.01 to 0.1%). Written as DNA, the CDR3 is TGTGCCAGTACTACACTAGCCCCGGGACAGCTCTATGGCTACACCTTC. Protein: CASTTLAPGQLYGYTF. The V and J genes are TRBV2 and TRBJ1-2; 7 bases fit TRBD1. The germline CDR1 and CDR2 sequences are SNHLY and FYNNEI. The ends lost 9 bases at V and 4 bases at J; junction bases unmatched: 17. This CDR3 contains 16 residues. Together with reference TRBV2 and TRBJ1-2, the CDR3 gives the full variable domain: EPEVTQTPSHQVTQMGQEVILRCVPISNHLYFYWYRQILGQKVEFLVSFYNNEISEKSEIFDDQFSVERPDGSNFTLKIRSTKLEDSAMYFCASTTLAPGQLYGYTFGSGTRLTVV.

V gene TRBV28 combines with J gene TRBJ2-3, with D perhaps matching TRBD1 or TRBD2 (5 bases each). CDR1 and CDR2 (germline): MDHEN, SYDVKM. CDR3 length: 14 amino acids. Trimming left V 3 bases short and J 6 bases short, with 13 bases between. Here the CDR3 DNA reads TGTGCCAGCAGTTTGAGGGGTTTGGGGGATACGCAGTATTTT. Amino acids: CASSLRGLGDTQYF.

The gene calls are TRBV5-5 and TRBJ1-2; TRBD1 matches at 7 bases. The CDR3 has 17 amino acids. Germline V gene data show CDR1 as SGHKS and CDR2 as YYEKEE (reference sequence). The V segment lost 2 bases and the J segment 1 base; nucleotides outside the gene matches: 11. Here the CDR3 reads CASSFSTTGVRNYGYTF. CDR3 coding DNA: TGTGCCAGCAGCTTTTCCACTACAGGGGTCCGTAACTATGGCTACACCTTC.

The chain is built from TRBV10-3 and TRBJ2-7, with D tentatively TRBD2 (7 bases). Germline-derived CDR1 and CDR2 are ENHRY and SYGVKD. The ends were cut back, 5 bases at V and 3 bases at J, with 14 bases in the middle. This CDR3 contains 14 residues. CDR3 bases: TGTGCCATCAGTCGAGGGGGGGCGGACTACGAGCAGTACTTC. It encodes CAISRGGADYEQYF.

The chain is built from TRBV4-1 and TRBJ1-5, with D unresolved. The CDR3 has 17 amino acids. The V end was cut by 1 base, the J end by 0 bases, with 13 bases between. Germline lookup yields CDR1 MGHRA and CDR2 YSYEKL. The CDR3 loop reads CASSQVDMGFSNQPQHF. In nucleotides, the CDR3 is TGCGCCAGCAGCCAAGTCGATATGGGGTTTAGCAATCAGCCCCAGCATTTT.

This sequence joins TRBV6-1 and TRBJ2-7, with 7 bases matching TRBD2. The CDR3 runs to 13 residues. J gave up 5 bases and V 11 bases, and 12 bases lay outside the gene matches. Germline V gene lookup returns CDR1 MNHNS and CDR2 SASEGT. This chain's CDR3 is CASSREGIDEQYF. The CDR3 DNA reads as TGTGCCTCCTCCAGGGAGGGGATCGACGAGCAGTACTTC.

This sequence joins TRBV28 and TRBJ1-6; D possibly corresponds to TRBD1 (6 bases). Per the germline V gene, CDR1 is MDHEN and CDR2 is SYDVKM. V was clipped by 1 base and J by 7 bases, with 17 bases between them. The CDR3 has 17 amino acids. CDR3: CASSLSRWGARNSPLHF. CDR3 DNA: TGTGCCAGCAGTTTATCCCGGTGGGGGGCGAGAAATTCACCCCTCCACTTT.

This chain links TRBV19 with TRBJ1-5; 9 positions agree with TRBD1. CDR1 LNHDA and CDR2 SQIVND come from the germline V gene (reference sequence). The CDR3 has 17 amino acids. Trimming at V came to 3 bases and at J to 5 bases, leaving 11 bases not matched to a gene. CDR3 nucleotides: TGTGCCAGTAGTATGAGACTGGGACAGGGTGCGGATCAGCCCCAGCATTTT. Encoded protein: CASSMRLGQGADQPQHF.

The chain joins TRBV27 to TRBJ2-3, with D tentatively TRBD1 or TRBD2 (5 bases each). The V gene lost 5 bases and the J gene lost 2 bases, with 23 bases spanning the gap. CDR1 and CDR2 (germline): MNHEY, SMNVEV (reference sequence). This CDR3 region has 18 residues. CDR3 nucleotide sequence: TGTGCCAGCAGTCGCCAGTTATCCTATAGAGGGGTCACAGATACGCAGTATTTT. Protein product: CASSRQLSYRGVTDTQYF.